The 8 T cell receptor beta chains below all came from one sample that was sequenced in a study of T-cell reconstitution after alpha-beta-depleted transplantation in children. Unique molecular identifiers were used in preparing the TCRbeta library. TCRdb independently ran MiXCR on the PCR reads; one entry per CDR3 protein. The table includes about 600,000 distinct CDR3 sequences, about an eighth detected once. The sample in question was PBMCs, mostly from graft donor cells, obtained 360 days after TCRalphabeta/CD19-depleted stem cell transplant. All receptors derive from a male patient younger than 18 who had a stem cell transplant for acute myeloid leukemia, so the T cells may come from the graft donor.

This sequence joins TRBV5-1 and TRBJ2-7; TRBD2 might be the D (6 bases). Trimming pared 0 bases from V and 2 bases from J, leaving 15 bases between. The CDR3 is made up of 16 amino acids. The germline gives CDR1 SGHRS, CDR2 YFSETQ. CDR3 sequence (DNA): TGCGCCAGCAGCTTGGTAGCGGTTATAGGACCCTACGAGCAGTACTTC. Its protein product is CASSLVAVIGPYEQYF.

At least ten counts were recorded for this clonotype. CDR3 amino acids: CASSPIQGQGNQPQHF. The CDR3, as DNA: TGTGCCAGCAGTCCTATCCAAGGACAGGGTAATCAGCCCCAGCATTTT. The gene calls are TRBV28 and TRBJ1-5; 8 bases agree with TRBD1. This CDR3 spans 16 amino acids. The ends lost 5 bases at V and 4 bases at J; junction bases unmatched: 10. The V gene's germline CDR1 is MDHEN and CDR2 SYDVKM.

The chain employs TRBV23-1 and TRBJ2-7; D gene unclear. TRBV23-1 is noted as an ORF with a role that remains uncertain. The CDR3 spans 9 residues. V was cut by 6 bases and J by 8 bases, with 5 bases left in between. CDR3 DNA: TGCGCCAGCAGACAAAAGCAGTACGTC. Amino acids: CASRQKQYV.

This clonotype appeared a few times. The chain employs TRBV24-1 and TRBJ2-5; D possibly corresponds to TRBD2 (6 bases). The CDR3 is 16 residues long. V lost 7 bases, J lost 1 base, and 18 bases lay in between. The germline V gene encodes CDR1 KGHDR and CDR2 SFDVKD. The CDR3 sequence: CATSLPGLKTQETQYF. The CDR3 DNA sequence: TGTGCCACCAGCCTTCCGGGACTCAAGACCCAAGAGACCCAGTACTTC.

This clonotype was found many times. V usage is TRBV12-3 or TRBV12-4 and J usage is TRBJ2-4; D perhaps matches TRBD2 (6 bases). This CDR3 is 15 amino acids long. Deletions cut 5 bases from V and 7 bases from J, with 18 bases between. The CDR3 DNA is TGTGCCAGCAGTATCCCGGGGACTTATTGGAACATTCAGTACTTC. Residues: CASSIPGTYWNIQYF.

This clonotype was found a few times. The rearrangement links TRBV19 to TRBJ2-1; TRBD2 matches at 11 bases. J was trimmed by 2 bases and V by 7 bases; bases with no gene match: 10. Per the germline V gene, CDR1 is LNHDA and CDR2 is SQIVND (reference sequence). The CDR3 extends over 17 amino acids. CDR3 region: CASTFQLAGGPYNEQFF. Here the CDR3 DNA reads TGTGCCAGTACCTTCCAGCTAGCGGGGGGACCCTACAATGAGCAGTTCTTC.

This clonotype was seen a few times. This chain joins TRBV10-3 and TRBJ2-5; D gene unclear. Trimming pared 5 bases from V and 2 bases from J, leaving 12 bases between. The germline V gene encodes CDR1 ENHRY and CDR2 SYGVKD. The CDR3 contains 14 residues. The CDR3 spells CAISPDVRQETQYF. DNA of the CDR3: TGTGCCATCAGTCCGGACGTACGACAAGAGACCCAGTACTTC.

There are a few counts of this clonotype. The chain links TRBV5-1 to TRBJ2-7; D is unclear. V lost 2 bases and J lost 1, with 25 bases in between. This CDR3 has 19 amino acids. Germline V gene sequence: CDR1 SGHRS, CDR2 YFSETQ. CDR3 sequence: CASSFVTRLTQDSSYEQYF. CDR3 sequence (DNA): TGCGCCAGCAGCTTTGTTACCCGACTCACCCAAGACTCATCCTACGAGCAGTACTTC.